The clone carrying this TCR beta chain turned up a few times. Its antigen is still unknown. In the PCR, 60 Vbeta and 13 Jbeta primers were used. Assay used: immunoSEQ multiplex PCR; TCRdb lists only in-frame clones, some missing. The sample contains around 130,000 clones, approximately 84% of which appear only once. The CDR3 length is 16 residues. Germline V CDR1 and CDR2: MGHDK, SYGVNS. J was trimmed by 5 bases and V by 1 base; bases with no gene match: 8. These data originate in a study of cytomegalovirus exposure and HLA in healthy donors. General study findings and limits: In an earlier analysis, about 87% or about 30%: the productive usage of most TCR beta V segments.

V gene TRBV25-1 combines with J gene TRBJ1-2, with 9 bases aligning to TRBD1. This receptor was obtained from a woman aged 18-29 years in good health and CMV-seronegative. Sample: PBMCs. The CDR3 loop reads CASSEFGRTGDYGYTF. CDR3 nucleotides: TGTGCCAGCAGTGAATTCGGTCGGACAGGGGATTATGGCTACACCTTC.